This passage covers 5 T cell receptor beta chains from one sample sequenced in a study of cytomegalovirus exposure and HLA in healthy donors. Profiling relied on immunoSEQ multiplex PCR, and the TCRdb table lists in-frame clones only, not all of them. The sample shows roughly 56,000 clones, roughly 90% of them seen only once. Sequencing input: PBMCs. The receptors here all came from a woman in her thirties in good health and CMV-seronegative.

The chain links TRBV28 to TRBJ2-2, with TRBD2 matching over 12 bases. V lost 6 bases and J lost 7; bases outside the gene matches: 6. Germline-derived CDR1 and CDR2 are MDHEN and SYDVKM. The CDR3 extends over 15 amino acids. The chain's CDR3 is CASSRTSGNHGELFF. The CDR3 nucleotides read TGTGCCAGCAGCCGGACTAGCGGGAATCACGGGGAGCTGTTTTTT.

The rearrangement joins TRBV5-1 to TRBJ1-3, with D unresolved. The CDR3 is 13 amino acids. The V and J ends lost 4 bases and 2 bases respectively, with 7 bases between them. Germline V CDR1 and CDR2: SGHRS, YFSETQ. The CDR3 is CASSDTAGNTIYF. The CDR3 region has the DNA TGCGCCAGCAGCGACACAGCTGGAAACACCATATATTTT.

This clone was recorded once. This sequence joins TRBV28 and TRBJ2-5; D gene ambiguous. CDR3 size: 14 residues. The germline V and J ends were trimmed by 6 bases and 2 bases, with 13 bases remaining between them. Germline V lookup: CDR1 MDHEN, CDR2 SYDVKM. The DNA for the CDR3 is TGTGCCAGCAGCGACGCTAGTGATCAAGAGACCCAGTACTTC. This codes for CASSDASDQETQYF.

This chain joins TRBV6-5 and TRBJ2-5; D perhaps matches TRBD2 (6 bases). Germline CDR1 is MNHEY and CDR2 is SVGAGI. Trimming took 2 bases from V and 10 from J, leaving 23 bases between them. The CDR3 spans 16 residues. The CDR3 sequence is CASSYALGTGRVVQYF. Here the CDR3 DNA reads TGTGCCAGCAGTTACGCCTTGGGGACCGGGAGAGTTGTCCAGTACTTC.

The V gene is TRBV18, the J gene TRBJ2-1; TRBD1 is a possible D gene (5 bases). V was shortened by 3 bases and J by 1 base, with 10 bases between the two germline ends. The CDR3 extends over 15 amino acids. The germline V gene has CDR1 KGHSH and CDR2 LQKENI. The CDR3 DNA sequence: TGTGCCAGCTCACCCTTACAGGCTTCCTACAATGAGCAGTTCTTC. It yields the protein CASSPLQASYNEQFF.